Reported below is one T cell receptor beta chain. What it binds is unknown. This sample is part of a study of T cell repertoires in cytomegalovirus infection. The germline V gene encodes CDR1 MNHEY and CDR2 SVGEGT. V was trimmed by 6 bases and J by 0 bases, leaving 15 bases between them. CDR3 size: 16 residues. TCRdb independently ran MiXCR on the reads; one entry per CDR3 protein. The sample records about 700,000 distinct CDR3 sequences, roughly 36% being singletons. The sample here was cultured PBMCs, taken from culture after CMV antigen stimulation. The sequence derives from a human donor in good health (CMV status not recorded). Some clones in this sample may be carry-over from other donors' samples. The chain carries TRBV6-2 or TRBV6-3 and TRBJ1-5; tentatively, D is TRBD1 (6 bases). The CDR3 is CASRVNRASSNQPQHF. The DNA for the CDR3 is TGTGCCAGCAGGGTCAACAGGGCTAGTAGCAATCAGCCCCAGCATTTT.